The 23 T cell receptor beta chains given below trace back to one sample, sequenced in a study of T-cell reconstitution after alpha-beta-depleted transplantation in children. Library preparation (for TCRbeta) was performed with unique molecular identifiers. Each CDR3 protein gets one entry after TCRdb re-called the PCR reads with MiXCR. The profile shows 98,000 or so distinct CDR3 sequences, more than 20% of them singletons. Sequencing used PBMCs, obtained before TCRalphabeta/CD19-depleted stem cell transplant. Source of these receptors: a boy aged 2-15 years with acute lymphoblastic leukemia, due to receive a stem cell transplant.

The V call is TRBV20-1, the J call TRBJ2-4, with unresolved D. CDR1 and CDR2 from the germline V gene are DFQATT and SNEGSKA (reference sequence). Trimming took off 7 bases at V and 0 bases at J, with 10 bases between the two ends. The CDR3 is made up of 13 amino acids. For the CDR3, the DNA is TGCAGTGAGGTAGTCCTAGCCAAAAACATTCAGTACTTC. Residues: CSEVVLAKNIQYF.

The chain joins TRBV11-2 to TRBJ2-2, with TRBD2 identical over 7 bases. Germline V gene lookup returns CDR1 SGHAT and CDR2 FQNNGV. J gave up 5 bases and V 5 bases, and 11 bases lay outside the gene matches. The CDR3 runs 16 residues. The CDR3 spells CASSPRGVGWTGELFF. The CDR3 bases are TGTGCCAGCAGCCCACGGGGGGTTGGTTGGACCGGGGAGCTGTTTTTT.

This clonotype has just a few counts. The V call is TRBV6-5, the J call TRBJ1-1; D perhaps matches TRBD1 (6 bases). The CDR3 length is 12 residues. The germline gives CDR1 MNHEY, CDR2 SVGAGI. V shed 6 bases and J shed 8 bases, with 13 bases lying between them. The CDR3: CASRGLDREAFF. Written as DNA, the CDR3 is TGTGCCAGCAGGGGCCTAGACAGGGAAGCTTTCTTT.

The genes are TRBV5-5 and TRBJ2-1, with D possibly being TRBD2 (5 bases). V gave up 0 bases and J gave up 9 bases, with 19 bases separating them. The CDR3 covers 16 residues. CDR1 is SGHKS and CDR2 is YYEKEE in the germline V gene (reference sequence). Here the CDR3 reads CASSLVRVGRVGEQFF. The CDR3 nucleotides read TGTGCCAGCAGCTTGGTGCGGGTGGGAAGGGTTGGTGAGCAGTTCTTC.

This clonotype has a count of ten or more. The chain carries TRBV7-9 and TRBJ2-7; D possibly matches TRBD1 or TRBD2 (5 bases each). Trimming shortened V by 3 bases and J by 5 bases, and 14 bases separated the two germline ends. The CDR3 extends over 14 amino acids. Looked up from germline, CDR1 is SEHNR and CDR2 is FQNEAQ (reference sequence). This CDR3 is CASSLGTYGHEQYF. The DNA of the CDR3 is TGTGCCAGCAGCTTGGGGACCTACGGGCACGAGCAGTACTTC.

V usage is TRBV6-1 and J usage is TRBJ2-3; D remains unclear. The CDR3 is 12 residues long. The germline V gene encodes CDR1 MNHNS and CDR2 SASEGT. Deletions cut 7 bases from V and 3 bases from J, with 8 bases between. Here the CDR3 DNA reads TGTGCCAGCACCCCCGGGACAGATACGCAGTATTTT. It codes for CASTPGTDTQYF.

This clonotype occurred a few times. The rearrangement links TRBV12-3 or TRBV12-4 to TRBJ2-1, with D possibly TRBD2 on 6 matching bases. This CDR3 region has 15 residues. V was shortened by 2 bases and J by 3 bases, with 11 bases between the two germline ends. The CDR3 loop is CASSLWGRSYNEQFF. Here the CDR3 DNA reads TGTGCCAGCAGTTTATGGGGGAGGAGCTACAATGAGCAGTTCTTC.

This clonotype was found a few times. This rearrangement joins TRBV7-2 to TRBJ2-3; 14 bases are a match to TRBD2. After removal of 0 bases from V and 4 bases from J, the junction contained 6 bases not matched to a gene. Looked up from germline, CDR1 is SGHTA and CDR2 is FQGNSA. The CDR3 sequence is 18 residues long. CDR3 nucleotide sequence: TGTGCCAGCAGCTTAGCTACGGGACTAGCGGGAGTGGCAGATACGCAGTATTTT. This encodes CASSLATGLAGVADTQYF.

This clonotype has more than one count but fewer than ten. An end of the junction does not agree with germline; a read error may underlie this. J is TRBJ2-1 and V is TRBV28; maybe TRBD2 (5 bases). There are 16 residues in the CDR3. The germline V gene encodes CDR1 MDHEN and CDR2 SYDVKM. In DNA, the CDR3 is TGTGCCAGCAGCCGCAGGACTTCTGGTTTCCCCAATTTTGAGGGCTTC. Its translation: CASSRRTSGFPNFEGF.

In its sample, this clonotype was seen many times. The chain links TRBV19 to TRBJ2-1; perhaps TRBD2 as D (7 bases). This CDR3 spans 18 amino acids. In germline, CDR1 is LNHDA, CDR2 SQIVND (reference sequence). Deletions cut 6 bases from V and 7 bases from J, with 28 bases between. The chain's CDR3 is CASSLGGSSGATWNEQFF. The CDR3 DNA reads as TGTGCCAGTAGCCTAGGGGGGTCTAGCGGAGCCACTTGGAATGAGCAGTTCTTC.

The table lists this clonotype with a count of one. Here the CDR3 DNA reads TGTGCCAGCAGTCATACCGGCAATCAGCCCCAGCATTTT. It codes for CASSHTGNQPQHF. The V call is TRBV25-1, the J call TRBJ1-5, with D unclear. Trimming shortened V by 5 bases and J by 2 bases, and 7 bases separated the two germline ends. Germline CDR1 and CDR2: MGHDK and SYGVNS. The CDR3 sequence is 13 residues long.

To note about this clonotype: A much larger clone lies a single base off, so this may be a read error. In this CDR3 the conserved last residue, phenylalanine or tryptophan, is missing, so a read error is likely. The gene calls are TRBV5-1 and TRBJ2-1, with 7 bases fitting TRBD2. The CDR3 runs 14 residues. The J segment lost 9 bases and the V segment lost 0 bases, leaving 6 bases of the junction unmatched. Per the germline V gene, CDR1 is SGHRS and CDR2 is YFSETQ. CDR3 region: CASSLVAGVREQFL. CDR3 nucleotides: TGCGCCAGCAGCTTGGTCGCGGGAGTCCGTGAGCAGTTCTTA.

The rearrangement uses TRBV6-5 and TRBJ2-1; D is unclear. Deletions cut 5 bases from V and 2 bases from J, with 10 bases between. Germline values: CDR1 MNHEY, CDR2 SVGAGI. The CDR3 totals 14 residues. CDR3 region: CASSPEAAYNEQFF. The DNA for the CDR3 is TGTGCCAGCAGTCCCGAGGCGGCCTACAATGAGCAGTTCTTC.

This sequence joins TRBV28 and TRBJ1-5; D perhaps matches TRBD1 (5 bases). Looked up from germline, CDR1 is MDHEN and CDR2 is SYDVKM. V lost 3 bases to trimming and J lost 5 bases, with 11 bases between them. This CDR3 is built from 14 residues. CDR3 nucleotides: TGTGCCAGCAGTTTTTTTGGGGCGTATCAGCCCCAGCATTTT. It specifies CASSFFGAYQPQHF. Based on the CDR3 plus reference TRBV28 and TRBJ1-5, the full variable domain is DVKVTQSSRYLVKRTGEKVFLECVQDMDHENMFWYRQDPGLGLRLIYFSYDVKMKEKGDIPEGYSVSREKKERFSLILESASTNQTSMYLCASSFFGAYQPQHFGDGTRLSIL.

The chain employs TRBV6-1 and TRBJ1-3, with D possibly matching TRBD1 (5 bases). The CDR3 has 15 residues. Per germline, CDR1 MNHNS and CDR2 SASEGT. Trimming pared 5 bases from V and 0 bases from J, leaving 11 bases between. CDR3 nucleotides: TGTGCCAGCAGTATGACAGCGGCCTCTGGAAACACCATATATTTT. This encodes CASSMTAASGNTIYF.

CDR3 in amino acids: CASSLDEGASTDTQYF. In DNA, the CDR3 is TGTGCCAGCAGCTTGGATGAAGGAGCGAGCACAGATACGCAGTATTTT. The J gene is TRBJ2-3, the V gene TRBV7-2, with unresolved D. Germline CDR1 SGHTA, CDR2 FQGNSA. The V gene lost 3 bases and the J gene lost 0 bases, with 13 bases spanning the gap. The CDR3 runs to 16 residues.

J is TRBJ2-3 and V is TRBV20-1; the D gene is possibly TRBD2 (5 bases). Germline values: CDR1 DFQATT, CDR2 SNEGSKA (reference sequence). V was trimmed by 6 bases and J by 2 bases, leaving 18 bases between them. This CDR3 has 15 residues. CDR3 amino acids: CSARNPLASTDTQYF. As DNA, the CDR3 is TGCAGTGCCCGTAACCCCCTAGCCTCCACAGATACGCAGTATTTT.

The chain has TRBV27 and TRBJ2-3; D is unresolved. V lost 1 base, J lost 2 bases, and 13 bases lay in between. Germline V gene data show CDR1 as MNHEY and CDR2 as SMNVEV (reference sequence). CDR3 length: 16 residues. The CDR3 DNA reads as TGTGCCAGCAGTTTATTTGAGCCATCATCCACAGATACGCAGTATTTT. The encoded protein is CASSLFEPSSTDTQYF.

This clonotype was recorded a few times. The CDR3: CASSLVDGRAWDEQYF. In DNA form, the CDR3 reads TGTGCCAGCAGCTTAGTCGACGGGAGGGCCTGGGACGAGCAGTACTTC. The rearrangement joins TRBV7-2 to TRBJ2-7; 8 bases match TRBD2. CDR3 length: 16 amino acids. V trimming: 1 base; J trimming: 5 bases; junction bases outside the gene matches: 10. Germline loops: CDR1 SGHTA, CDR2 FQGNSA.

In its sample, this clonotype was seen a few times. V usage is TRBV7-3 and J usage is TRBJ2-5; a weak D match, TRBD2 (6 bases). Germline V gene data show CDR1 as SGHTA and CDR2 as FQGTGA. The CDR3 is 15 amino acids. V was cut by 2 bases and J by 1 base, with 11 bases left in between. The chain's CDR3 is CASSLRGGSQETQYF. The DNA of the CDR3 is TGTGCCAGCAGCTTACGGGGAGGCTCCCAAGAGACCCAGTACTTC.

The table lists this clonotype with many counts. The chain has TRBV6-1 and TRBJ2-4; D unclear. The ends were cut back, 6 bases at V and 6 bases at J, with 12 bases in the middle. The CDR3 contains 13 residues. Germline CDR1 reads MNHNS; CDR2 reads SASEGT. The CDR3 bases are TGTGCCAGCAGGGGCCGTAGGTCAAACATTCAGTACTTC. It codes for CASRGRRSNIQYF.

The CDR3 DNA sequence: TGTGCCTGGAGTCTGGGGTACGGGGAGCTGTTTTTT. It encodes CAWSLGYGELFF. The genes are TRBV30 and TRBJ2-2, with no clear D. CDR3 length: 12 amino acids. V lost 2 bases and J lost 7, with 8 bases in between. Per germline, CDR1 GTSNPN and CDR2 SVGIG (reference sequence).

Many counts were recorded for this clonotype. The chain combines TRBV29-1 with TRBJ2-1; 7 bases are a match to TRBD2. The V segment lost 6 bases and the J segment 4 bases; nucleotides outside the gene matches: 9. The CDR3 runs 14 residues. Per germline, CDR1 SQVTM and CDR2 ANQGSEA. The CDR3 reads CSVRRGGYYNEQFF. In DNA form, the CDR3 reads TGCAGCGTCCGACGGGGAGGGTATTACAATGAGCAGTTCTTC.